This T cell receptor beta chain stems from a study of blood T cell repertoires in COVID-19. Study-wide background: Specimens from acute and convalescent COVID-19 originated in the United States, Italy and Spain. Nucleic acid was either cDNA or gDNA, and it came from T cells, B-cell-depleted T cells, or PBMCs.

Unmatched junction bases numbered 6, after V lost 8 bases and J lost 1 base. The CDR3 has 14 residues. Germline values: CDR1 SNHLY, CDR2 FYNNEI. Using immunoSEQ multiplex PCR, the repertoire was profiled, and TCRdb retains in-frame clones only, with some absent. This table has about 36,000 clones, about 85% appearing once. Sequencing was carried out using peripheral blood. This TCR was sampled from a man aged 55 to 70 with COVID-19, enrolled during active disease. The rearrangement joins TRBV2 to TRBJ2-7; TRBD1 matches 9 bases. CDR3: CASAWDRASYEQYF. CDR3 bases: TGTGCCAGCGCCTGGGACAGGGCATCCTACGAGCAGTACTTC. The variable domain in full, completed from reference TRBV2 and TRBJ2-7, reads EPEVTQTPSHQVTQMGQEVILRCVPISNHLYFYWYRQILGQKVEFLVSFYNNEISEKSEIFDDQFSVERPDGSNFTLKIRSTKLEDSAMYFCASAWDRASYEQYFGPGTRLTVT.